This TCR beta chain comes out of a study of cytomegalovirus exposure and HLA in healthy donors. Across the study: Previous work identified roughly 120 million unique TCR beta sequences from some 170 million T cells. A preliminary data release comprised around 85 million unique TCRs obtained from HLA-typed donors.

Primers for the PCR totalled 60 Vbeta and 13 Jbeta. TCRdb's table, derived via immunoSEQ multiplex PCR, lists solely in-frame clones and lacks some. The profile shows more than 95,000 clones, more than 75% of them singletons. The J segment lost 3 bases and the V segment lost 7 bases, leaving 7 bases of the junction unmatched. Germline lookup yields CDR1 SNHLY and CDR2 FYNNEI. The CDR3 totals 14 residues. Sequenced: PBMCs. The J gene is TRBJ1-1, the V gene TRBV2; 8 nucleotides align to TRBD1. This sequence originates from a woman between 18 and 29 years old in good health and CMV-seropositive. The CDR3 DNA reads TGTGCCAGCATGGGTCAGGGGGCGGACACTGAAGCTTTCTTT. Encoded protein: CASMGQGADTEAFF. The full variable domain, its missing parts supplied by reference TRBV2 and TRBJ1-1, is EPEVTQTPSHQVTQMGQEVILRCVPISNHLYFYWYRQILGQKVEFLVSFYNNEISEKSEIFDDQFSVERPDGSNFTLKIRSTKLEDSAMYFCASMGQGADTEAFFGQGTRLTVV.